This is a list of T cell receptor beta chains from one sample in a study of T cell responses to AZD1222 COVID-19 vaccine. Profiling relied on immunoSEQ multiplex PCR, and the TCRdb table lists in-frame clones only, not all of them. In the table there are approximately 160,000 clones, approximately 90% of which are singletons. The sequencing used peripheral blood, collected on day 0 of AZD1222 vaccination. The receptors shown here come from an adult in good health. CDR3s include the opening cysteine and the closing phenylalanine or tryptophan. A D gene is named only where the DNA matches it firmly. Clone size is shown for a subset of rows, as once, few, many or a class of expanded clone.

>TRBV7-8|-|-|TRBJ2-3
TGTGCCAGCAGCGATAGCGGAATAAGCACAGATACGCAGTATTTT
CASSDSGISTDTQYF
>TRBV6-2/TRBV6-3|-|-|TRBJ2-7
TGTGCCAGCAGTTACCGGCCGTATTACGAGCAGTACTTC
CASSYRPYYEQYF
>TRBV11-3|-|-|TRBJ2-7
TGTGCCAGCAGAGATCCCGTCGGGGGCTACGAGCAGTACTTC
CASRDPVGGYEQYF
>TRBV4-2|-|TRBD1|TRBJ2-7
TGTGCCAGCAGCCAAGACGCAGGACAGGTCCCGAGCTCCTACGAGCAGTACTTC
CASSQDAGQVPSSYEQYF
>TRBV9|-|-|TRBJ2-1
TGTGCCAGCAGCGACCAGGGGAATGAGCAGTTCTTC
CASSDQGNEQFF
>TRBV27|once|-|TRBJ1-2
TGTGCCAGCAGTTTACGAGTTAACTATGGCTACACCTTC
CASSLRVNYGYTF
>TRBV6-5|-|-|TRBJ1-1
TGTGCCAGCAGGCGCCGGGGGGGGAACACTGAAGCTTTCTTT
CASRRRGGNTEAFF
>TRBV6-5|-|TRBD1|TRBJ1-4
TGTGCCAGCAGTATGACAGGGGGGGAAAAACTGTTTTTT
CASSMTGGEKLFF
>TRBV28|-|TRBD1|TRBJ1-5
TGTGCCAGCATCACAGGGGGCGGCAATCAGCCCCAGCATTTT
CASITGGGNQPQHF
>TRBV27|-|TRBD1|TRBJ2-7
TGTGCCAGCAGTTACCCGACAGGGAGTGTCGAGCAGTACTTC
CASSYPTGSVEQYF
>TRBV5-1|-|-|TRBJ1-1
TGCGCCAGCAGCTTGGTCGGGGGGCCGAACACTGAAGCTTTCTTT
CASSLVGGPNTEAFF
>TRBV9|-|-|TRBJ2-7
TGTGCCAGCAGCGTATCCACGACAGGTTTCGAGCAGTACTTC
CASSVSTTGFEQYF
>TRBV27|-|-|TRBJ1-1
TGTGCCAGCAGTTTATCTCCCGGGGCAGAAGCTTTCTTT
CASSLSPGAEAFF
>TRBV6-2/TRBV6-3|-|TRBD1|TRBJ2-7
TGTGCCAGCAGTCCGGGACAGGGGTCCATCGAGCAGTACTTC
CASSPGQGSIEQYF
>TRBV10-3|-|-|TRBJ2-2
TGTGCCATCAGTGCTCGGGAGAACACCGGGGAGCTGTTTTTT
CAISARENTGELFF
>TRBV27|-|TRBD2|TRBJ2-1
TGTGCCAGCAGTCCCATTCAAGGCGTATGGGGTCTAGCGGGAGGAAATAGTGAGCAGTTCTTC
CASSPIQGVWGLAGGNSEQFF
>TRBV29-1|-|TRBD1|TRBJ2-7
TGCAGCGCCCGGGACAGGGATCGGAGGGGCGAGCAGTACTTC
CSARDRDRRGEQYF
>TRBV12-3/TRBV12-4|-|-|TRBJ2-3
TGTGCCAGCAGTGTGACCACAGATACGCAGTATTTT
CASSVTTDTQYF
>TRBV18|few|TRBD2|TRBJ2-1
TGTGCCAGCTCATTGGAGCCCAGCGGGAGGGGTAGCTCCTACAATGAGCAGTTCTTC
CASSLEPSGRGSSYNEQFF
>TRBV3-1/TRBV3-2|-|-|TRBJ1-1
TGTGCCAGCAGCCCTACCGGGGGACTGAACACTGAAGCTTTCTTT
CASSPTGGLNTEAFF
>TRBV24-1|-|-|TRBJ1-1
TGTGCCACGGCGGACAGATTGAACACTGAAGCTTTCTTT
CATADRLNTEAFF
>TRBV9|once|-|TRBJ2-7
TGTGCCAGCAGCCCTCGTTCGGACCTCTCCTACGAGCAGTACTTC
CASSPRSDLSYEQYF
>TRBV19|-|TRBD1|TRBJ2-7
TGTGCCAGTAGTATAGAACAGGGGATGACCTACGAGCAGTACTTC
CASSIEQGMTYEQYF
>TRBV19|-|-|TRBJ1-5
TGTGCCAGCCTTCCCTATGGTGGCACAAACAGCAATCAGCCCCAGCATTTT
CASLPYGGTNSNQPQHF
>TRBV11-1|-|-|TRBJ2-7
TGTGCCAGCACCGACGACGGGTCAACCTACGAGCAGTACTTC
CASTDDGSTYEQYF